The 9 T cell receptor beta chains listed next were all sequenced from one sample in a study of blood T cells in healthy people across ages. Then a second PCR, running about 6 to 12 cycles, was carried out with a sample-barcoded 5' primer and a J-beta primer mix. TCRdb itself ran the 5' RACE reads through MiXCR, one entry per CDR3 protein. The profile covers some 800,000 distinct CDR3 sequences, with just under 25% appearing a single time and approximately 4% taken by the ten largest. These data were likewise used in another study, on T cells of mothers and their children.

Sequenced material: blood. These receptors originate from a boy under 18 in good health.

The CDR3 coding sequence is TGCGCCAGCAGCTTGGATTCAGGAGGGAGAAAAACCAACACTGAAGCTTTCTTT. It encodes CASSLDSGGRKTNTEAFF. The V call is TRBV5-1, the J call TRBJ1-1; no clear D gene. Per germline, CDR1 SGHRS and CDR2 YFSETQ. The CDR3 is 18 residues long. V was pared by 0 bases and J by 2 bases, with 20 bases between. The whole variable domain, filled in from reference TRBV5-1 and TRBJ1-1, reads KAGVTQTPRYLIKTRGQQVTLSCSPISGHRSVSWYQQTPGQGLQFLFEYFSETQRNKGNFPGRFSGRQFSNSRSEMNVSTLELGDSALYLCASSLDSGGRKTNTEAFFGQGTRLTVV.

This clonotype was detected only once. This rearrangement joins TRBV7-8 to TRBJ1-4; D is unclear. The CDR3 is 14 amino acids. Germline values: CDR1 SGHVS, CDR2 FQNEAQ. V was trimmed by 5 bases and J by 7 bases, leaving 14 bases between them. Written as DNA, the CDR3 is TGTGCCAGCAGCCAGGACCGGTGGGGTGAAAAACTGTTTTTT. Encoded protein: CASSQDRWGEKLFF.

V and J are TRBV5-1 and TRBJ1-2; D unresolved. The V and J ends lost 0 bases and 4 bases respectively, with 7 bases between them. This CDR3 is built from 13 residues. Germline CDR1 SGHRS, CDR2 YFSETQ. CDR3 bases: TGCGCCAGCAGCTTGGGGCCGATCTATGGCTACACCTTC. This sequence encodes CASSLGPIYGYTF.

This clonotype came up a few times. V and J are TRBV4-1 and TRBJ2-5, with a possible D match to TRBD1 (5 bases). Judging by the DNA end, TRBJ2-7 fits better; the J call may be wrong. The germline gives CDR1 MGHRA, CDR2 YSYEKL. The CDR3 is 13 residues long. The CDR3 sequence: CASSSIDSYEQYF. The CDR3 bases are TGCGCCAGCAGCTCGATCGACAGCTACGAGCAGTACTTC.

The rearrangement links TRBV4-3 to TRBJ1-2; no clear D. V was shortened by 4 bases and J by 5 bases, with 11 bases between the two germline ends. Germline CDR1 is LGHNA and CDR2 is YSLEER. The length of the CDR3 is 13 residues. The CDR3 reads CASSPLRRYGYTF. The CDR3 DNA reads as TGCGCCAGCAGCCCTCTTAGGCGATATGGCTACACCTTC.

This clonotype was detected once. V and J are TRBV4-2 and TRBJ1-5; possible D gene TRBD1, 5 bases. Trimming shortened V by 1 base and J by 3 bases, and 16 bases separated the two germline ends. The CDR3 contains 17 residues. The germline CDR1 and CDR2 sequences are LGHNA and YNFKEQ. CDR3 bases: TGTGCCAGCAGCCAAGTGGCCTTTGGGGACCACAATCAGCCCCAGCATTTT. Amino acids: CASSQVAFGDHNQPQHF.

Regarding this clonotype: A junction end diverges from the germline sequence, so it may reflect a read error. V usage is TRBV14 and J usage is TRBJ1-4; TRBD1 agrees at 10 bases. The CDR3 totals 16 residues. Germline CDR1 SGHDN, CDR2 FVKESK. The CDR3 nucleotides are TGTGCCAGCAACCAAGGCCGGGACAGGGGCCCGGCGGAACTGTTTTTT. Translated: CASNQGRDRGPAELFF.

This clonotype was detected a few times. The chain joins TRBV7-9 to TRBJ2-7, with D possibly TRBD1 on 5 matching bases. This CDR3 spans 14 amino acids. The germline V gene encodes CDR1 SEHNR and CDR2 FQNEAQ (reference sequence). The V and J ends lost 4 bases and 2 bases respectively, with 12 bases between them. CDR3 DNA sequence: TGTGCCAGCAGCTACCTCGGACAAGCCTACGAGCAGTACTTC. Its protein is CASSYLGQAYEQYF.

The rearrangement joins TRBV5-1 to TRBJ2-1; D is perhaps TRBD1 or TRBD2 (6 bases each). The CDR3 sequence is 19 residues long. Per the germline V gene, CDR1 is SGHRS and CDR2 is YFSETQ. The ends were cut back, 0 bases at V and 0 bases at J, with 19 bases in the middle. For the CDR3, the DNA is TGCGCCAGCAGCTTGGGAGTGTGGGGGGCAGTGAGCTCCTACAATGAGCAGTTCTTC. It encodes CASSLGVWGAVSSYNEQFF.